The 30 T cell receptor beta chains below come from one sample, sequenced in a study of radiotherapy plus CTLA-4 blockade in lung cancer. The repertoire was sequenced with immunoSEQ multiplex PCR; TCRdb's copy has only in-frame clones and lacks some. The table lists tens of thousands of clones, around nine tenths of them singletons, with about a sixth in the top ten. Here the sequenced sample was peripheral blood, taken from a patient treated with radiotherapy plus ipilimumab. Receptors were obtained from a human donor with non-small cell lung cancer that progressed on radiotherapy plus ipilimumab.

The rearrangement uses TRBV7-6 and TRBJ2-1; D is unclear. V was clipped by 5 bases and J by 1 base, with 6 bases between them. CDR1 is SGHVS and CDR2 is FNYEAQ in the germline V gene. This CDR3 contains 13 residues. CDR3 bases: TGTGCCAGCAGCCCCCGTTCCTACAATGAGCAGTTCTTC. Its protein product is CASSPRSYNEQFF.

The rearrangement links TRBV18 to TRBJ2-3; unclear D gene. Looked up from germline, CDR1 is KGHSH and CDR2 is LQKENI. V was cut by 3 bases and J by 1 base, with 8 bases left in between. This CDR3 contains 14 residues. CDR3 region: CASSPFVGTDTQYF. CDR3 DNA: TGTGCCAGCTCACCTTTTGTGGGCACAGATACGCAGTATTTT.

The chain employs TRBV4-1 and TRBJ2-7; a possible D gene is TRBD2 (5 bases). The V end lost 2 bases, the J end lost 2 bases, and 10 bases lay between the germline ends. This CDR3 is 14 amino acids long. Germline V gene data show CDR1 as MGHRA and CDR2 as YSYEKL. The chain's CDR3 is CASSQTGNTYEQYF. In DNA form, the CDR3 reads TGCGCCAGCAGCCAAACCGGGAATACCTACGAGCAGTACTTC.

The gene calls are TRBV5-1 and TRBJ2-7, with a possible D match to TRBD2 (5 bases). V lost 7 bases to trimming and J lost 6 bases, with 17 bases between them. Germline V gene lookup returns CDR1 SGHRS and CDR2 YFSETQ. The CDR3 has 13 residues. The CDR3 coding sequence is TGCGCCAGCTTCGAGGGAAACAAAGGCGAGCAGTACTTC. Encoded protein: CASFEGNKGEQYF. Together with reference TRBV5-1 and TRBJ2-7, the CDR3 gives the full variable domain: KAGVTQTPRYLIKTRGQQVTLSCSPISGHRSVSWYQQTPGQGLQFLFEYFSETQRNKGNFPGRFSGRQFSNSRSEMNVSTLELGDSALYLCASFEGNKGEQYFGPGTRLTVT.

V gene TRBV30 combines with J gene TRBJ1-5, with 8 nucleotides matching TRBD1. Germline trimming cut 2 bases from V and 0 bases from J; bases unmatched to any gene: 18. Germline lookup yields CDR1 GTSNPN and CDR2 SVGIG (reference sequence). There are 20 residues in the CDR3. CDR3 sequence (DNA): TGTGCCTGGAGTCCATCCCCCGAAACTTCGGACAGGGATAGCAATCAGCCCCAGCATTTT. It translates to CAWSPSPETSDRDSNQPQHF.

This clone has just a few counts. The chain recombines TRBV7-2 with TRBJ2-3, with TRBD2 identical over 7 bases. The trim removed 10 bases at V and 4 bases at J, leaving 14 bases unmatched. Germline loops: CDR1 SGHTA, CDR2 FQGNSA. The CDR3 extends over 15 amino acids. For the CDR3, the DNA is TGTGCCAACCGGGCCGTTGGGGGGGAGGCAGATACGCAGTATTTT. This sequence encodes CANRAVGGEADTQYF.

CDR3 DNA sequence: TGTGCCACCGTCCGACAGTTATATAGCAATCAGCCCCAGCATTTT. Translating it yields CATVRQLYSNQPQHF. The chain uses TRBV28 and TRBJ1-5, with D tentatively TRBD1 (5 bases). The germline CDR1 and CDR2 sequences are MDHEN and SYDVKM. V was clipped by 10 bases and J by 0 bases, with 16 bases between them. This CDR3 is built from 15 residues.

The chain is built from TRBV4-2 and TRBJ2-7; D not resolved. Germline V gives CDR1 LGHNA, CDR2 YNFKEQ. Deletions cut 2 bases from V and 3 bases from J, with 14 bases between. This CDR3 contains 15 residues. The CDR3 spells CASSQIGSDLYEQYF. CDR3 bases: TGTGCCAGCAGCCAAATCGGGTCAGACCTCTACGAGCAGTACTTC.

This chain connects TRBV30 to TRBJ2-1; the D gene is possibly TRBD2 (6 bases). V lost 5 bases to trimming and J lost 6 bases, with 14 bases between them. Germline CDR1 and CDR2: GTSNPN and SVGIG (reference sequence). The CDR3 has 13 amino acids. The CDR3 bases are TGTGCCTGGCAGGGTAATAGCGGCAATGAGCAGTTCTTC. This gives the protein CAWQGNSGNEQFF.

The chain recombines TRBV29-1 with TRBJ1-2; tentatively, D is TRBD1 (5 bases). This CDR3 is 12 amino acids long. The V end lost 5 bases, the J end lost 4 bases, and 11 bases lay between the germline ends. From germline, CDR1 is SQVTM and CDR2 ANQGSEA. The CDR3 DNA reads TGCAGCGTTCGGGGGGGAGGCTATGGCTACACCTTC. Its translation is CSVRGGGYGYTF. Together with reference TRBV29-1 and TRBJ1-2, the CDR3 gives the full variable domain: SAVISQKPSRDICQRGTSLTIQCQVDSQVTMMFWYRQQPGQSLTLIATANQGSEATYESGFVIDKFPISRPNLTFSTLTVSNMSPEDSSIYLCSVRGGGYGYTFGSGTRLTVV.

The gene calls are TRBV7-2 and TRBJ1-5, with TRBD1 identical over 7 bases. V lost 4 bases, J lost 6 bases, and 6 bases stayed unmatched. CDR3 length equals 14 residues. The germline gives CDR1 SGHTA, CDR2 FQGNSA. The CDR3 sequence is CASSWDRGRQPQHF. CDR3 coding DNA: TGTGCCAGCAGCTGGGACAGAGGGCGTCAGCCCCAGCATTTT.

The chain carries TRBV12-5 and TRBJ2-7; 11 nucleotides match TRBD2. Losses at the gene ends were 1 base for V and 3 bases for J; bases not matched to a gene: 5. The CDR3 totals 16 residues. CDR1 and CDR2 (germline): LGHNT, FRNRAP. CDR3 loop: CASGLGSGRGDYEQYF. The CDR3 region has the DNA TGTGCTAGTGGTTTGGGTAGCGGGAGGGGAGACTACGAGCAGTACTTC.

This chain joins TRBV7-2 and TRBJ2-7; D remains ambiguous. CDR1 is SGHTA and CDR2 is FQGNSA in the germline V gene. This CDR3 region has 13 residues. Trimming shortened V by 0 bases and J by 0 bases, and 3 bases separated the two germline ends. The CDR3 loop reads CASSLAHSYEQYF. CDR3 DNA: TGTGCCAGCAGCTTAGCCCACTCCTACGAGCAGTACTTC.

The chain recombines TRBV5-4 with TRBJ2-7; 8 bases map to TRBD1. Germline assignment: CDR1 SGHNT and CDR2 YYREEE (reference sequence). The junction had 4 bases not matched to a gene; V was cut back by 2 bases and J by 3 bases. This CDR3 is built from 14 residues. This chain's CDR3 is CASSFIGQGYEQYF. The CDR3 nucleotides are TGTGCCAGCAGCTTTATAGGACAGGGCTACGAGCAGTACTTC.

The CDR3 is CASSLEIGHLGEFF. The CDR3 DNA follows: TGCGCCAGCAGCTTGGAGATCGGACACCTCGGGGAGTTCTTC. The rearrangement links TRBV5-1 to TRBJ2-1; the D gene could be TRBD1 or TRBD2 (5 bases each). Trimming stripped 0 bases from V and 14 bases from J, with 18 bases between. The CDR3 has 14 amino acids. Per the germline V gene, CDR1 is SGHRS and CDR2 is YFSETQ. The complete variable domain, with remaining parts taken from reference TRBV5-1 and TRBJ2-1, reads KAGVTQTPRYLIKTRGQQVTLSCSPISGHRSVSWYQQTPGQGLQFLFEYFSETQRNKGNFPGRFSGRQFSNSRSEMNVSTLELGDSALYLCASSLEIGHLGEFFGPGTRLTVL.

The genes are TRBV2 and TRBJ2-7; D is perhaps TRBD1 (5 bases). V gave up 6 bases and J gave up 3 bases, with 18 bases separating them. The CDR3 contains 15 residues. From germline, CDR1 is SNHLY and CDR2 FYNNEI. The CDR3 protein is CASSGDRGSYYEQYF. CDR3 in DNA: TGTGCCAGCAGCGGCGACAGAGGCTCCTACTACGAGCAGTACTTC.

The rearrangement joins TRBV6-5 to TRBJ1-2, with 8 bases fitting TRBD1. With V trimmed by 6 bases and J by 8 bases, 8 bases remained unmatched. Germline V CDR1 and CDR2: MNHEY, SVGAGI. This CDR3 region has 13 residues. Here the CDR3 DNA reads TGTGCCAGCAGACGAACAGGGGGTGGGGGCTACACCTTC. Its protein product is CASRRTGGGGYTF.

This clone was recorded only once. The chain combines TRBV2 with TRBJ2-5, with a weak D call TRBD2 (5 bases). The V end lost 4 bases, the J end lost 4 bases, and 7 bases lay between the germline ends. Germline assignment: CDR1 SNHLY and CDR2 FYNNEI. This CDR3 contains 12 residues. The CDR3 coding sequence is TGTGCCAGCAGTGCTAGCCCAGAGACCCAGTACTTC. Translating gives CASSASPETQYF.

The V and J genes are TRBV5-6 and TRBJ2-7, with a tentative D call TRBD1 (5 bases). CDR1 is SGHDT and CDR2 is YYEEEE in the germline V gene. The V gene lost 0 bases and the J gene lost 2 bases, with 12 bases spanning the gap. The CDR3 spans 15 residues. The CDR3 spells CASSLARQIAYEQYF. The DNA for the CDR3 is TGTGCCAGCAGCTTGGCGCGACAGATAGCCTACGAGCAGTACTTC.

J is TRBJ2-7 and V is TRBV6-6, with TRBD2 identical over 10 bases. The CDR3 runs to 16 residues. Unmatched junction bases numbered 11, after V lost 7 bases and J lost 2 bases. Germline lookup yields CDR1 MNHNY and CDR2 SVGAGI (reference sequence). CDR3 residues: CASKSRTSGVTYEQYF. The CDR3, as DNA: TGTGCCAGCAAAAGCCGAACTAGCGGGGTTACCTACGAGCAGTACTTC.

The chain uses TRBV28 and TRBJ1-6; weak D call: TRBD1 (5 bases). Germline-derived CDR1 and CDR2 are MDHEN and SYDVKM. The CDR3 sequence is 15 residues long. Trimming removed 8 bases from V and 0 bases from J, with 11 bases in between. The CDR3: CASCGASSYNSPLHF. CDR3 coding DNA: TGTGCCAGCTGCGGGGCCAGCTCCTATAATTCACCCCTCCACTTT.

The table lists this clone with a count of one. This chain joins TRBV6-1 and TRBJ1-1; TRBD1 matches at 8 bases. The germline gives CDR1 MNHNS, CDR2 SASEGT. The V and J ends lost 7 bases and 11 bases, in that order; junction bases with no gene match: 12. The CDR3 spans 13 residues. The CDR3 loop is CASITFTGGRAFF. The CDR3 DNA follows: TGTGCCAGCATCACCTTTACAGGGGGTAGGGCTTTCTTT.

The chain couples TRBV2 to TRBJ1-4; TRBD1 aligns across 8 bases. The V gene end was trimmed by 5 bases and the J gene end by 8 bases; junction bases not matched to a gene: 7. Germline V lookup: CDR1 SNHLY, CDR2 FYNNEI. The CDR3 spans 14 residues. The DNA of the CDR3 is TGTGCCAGCAGTTTGGACAGGGTGAACGAAAAACTGTTTTTT. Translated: CASSLDRVNEKLFF. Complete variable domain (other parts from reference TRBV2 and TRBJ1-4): EPEVTQTPSHQVTQMGQEVILRCVPISNHLYFYWYRQILGQKVEFLVSFYNNEISEKSEIFDDQFSVERPDGSNFTLKIRSTKLEDSAMYFCASSLDRVNEKLFFGSGTQLSVL.

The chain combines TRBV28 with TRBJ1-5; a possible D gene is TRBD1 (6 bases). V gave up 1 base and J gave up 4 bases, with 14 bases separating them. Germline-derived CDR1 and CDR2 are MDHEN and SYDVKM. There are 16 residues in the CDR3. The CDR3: CASSLFHTGLNQPQHF. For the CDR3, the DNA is TGTGCCAGCAGTTTATTTCACACAGGGTTGAATCAGCCCCAGCATTTT.

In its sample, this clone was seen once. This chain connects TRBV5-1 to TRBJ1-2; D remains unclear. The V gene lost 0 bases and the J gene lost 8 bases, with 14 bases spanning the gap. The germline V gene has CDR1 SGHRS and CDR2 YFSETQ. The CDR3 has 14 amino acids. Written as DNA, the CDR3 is TGCGCCAGCAGCTTGGGCGTACCCCAAGGGGGCTACACCTTC. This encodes CASSLGVPQGGYTF. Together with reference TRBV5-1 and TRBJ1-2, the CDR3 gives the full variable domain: KAGVTQTPRYLIKTRGQQVTLSCSPISGHRSVSWYQQTPGQGLQFLFEYFSETQRNKGNFPGRFSGRQFSNSRSEMNVSTLELGDSALYLCASSLGVPQGGYTFGSGTRLTVV.

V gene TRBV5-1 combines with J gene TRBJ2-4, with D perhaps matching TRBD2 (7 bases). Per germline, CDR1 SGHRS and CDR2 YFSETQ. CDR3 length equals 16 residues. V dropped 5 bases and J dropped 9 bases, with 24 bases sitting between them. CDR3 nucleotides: TGCGCCAGCAGTTCTCCACCCATCGGGGGGCCGGTCATTCAGTACTTC. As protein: CASSSPPIGGPVIQYF.

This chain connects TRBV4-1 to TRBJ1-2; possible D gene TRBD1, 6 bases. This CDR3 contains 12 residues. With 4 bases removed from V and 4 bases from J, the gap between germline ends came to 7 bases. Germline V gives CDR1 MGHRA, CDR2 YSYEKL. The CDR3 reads CASSPDSYGYTF. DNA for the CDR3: TGCGCCAGCAGCCCGGACAGCTATGGCTACACCTTC.

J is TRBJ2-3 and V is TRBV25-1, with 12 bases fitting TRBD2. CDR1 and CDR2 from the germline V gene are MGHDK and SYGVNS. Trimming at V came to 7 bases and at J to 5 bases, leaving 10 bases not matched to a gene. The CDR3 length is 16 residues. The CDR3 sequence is CASTSRLAGAVDTQYF. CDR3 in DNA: TGTGCCAGCACCTCCCGACTAGCGGGAGCGGTAGATACGCAGTATTTT.

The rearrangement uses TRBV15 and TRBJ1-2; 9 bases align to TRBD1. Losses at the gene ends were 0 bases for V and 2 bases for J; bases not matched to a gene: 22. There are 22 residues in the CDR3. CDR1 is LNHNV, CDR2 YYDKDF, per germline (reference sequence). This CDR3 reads CATSRDVWDRVGVNDFNYGYTF. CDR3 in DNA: TGTGCCACCAGCAGAGATGTTTGGGACAGGGTCGGCGTCAACGATTTCAACTATGGCTACACCTTC. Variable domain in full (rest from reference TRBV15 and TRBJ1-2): DAMVIQNPRYQVTQFGKPVTLSCSQTLNHNVMYWYQQKSSQAPKLLFHYYDKDFNNEADTPDNFQSRRPNTSFCFLDIRSPGLGDTAMYLCATSRDVWDRVGVNDFNYGYTFGSGTRLTVV.

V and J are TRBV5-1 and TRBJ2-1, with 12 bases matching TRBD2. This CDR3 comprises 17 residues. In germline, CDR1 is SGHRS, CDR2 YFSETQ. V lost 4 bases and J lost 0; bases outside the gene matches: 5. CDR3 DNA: TGCGCCAGCAGCCCCGGGACTAGCGGGTTCTCCTACAATGAGCAGTTCTTC. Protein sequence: CASSPGTSGFSYNEQFF.